One sample yielded the 31 T cell receptor beta chains listed below, sequenced in a study of T cells in Graves' hyperthyroidism and ophthalmopathy. Amplified TCR beta CDR3 regions derived from RNA transcripts. HTBI primers were used for first-round RT-PCR of the TCR CDR3. MiXCR, run by TCRdb on the multiplex PCR reads, gives a single entry per CDR3 protein. The table has approximately 740,000 distinct CDR3 sequences, around 13% seen once. The material sequenced was blood. All receptors come from a woman in her late teens or twenties with Graves' hyperthyroidism.

There are a few counts of this clonotype. This chain connects TRBV25-1 to TRBJ2-2; D call uncertain. The CDR3 runs 15 residues. Trimming removed 1 base at V and 2 bases at J, with 8 bases between. Germline loops: CDR1 MGHDK, CDR2 SYGVNS. CDR3 bases: TGTGCCAGCAGTGAATGGGCCGGTAACACCGGGGAGCTGTTTTTT. Residues: CASSEWAGNTGELFF.

Concerning this clonotype itself: The junction departs from germline at one end; a sequencing error may be responsible. The V and J genes are TRBV4-1 and TRBJ2-5; 9 nucleotides agree with TRBD1. The CDR3 totals 19 residues. CDR1 and CDR2 (germline): MGHRA, YSYEKL. CDR3 region: CASSQAPGQGIFFQETQCF. CDR3 nucleotides: TGCGCCAGCAGCCAAGCCCCGGGACAGGGTATTTTTTTCCAAGAGACCCAGTGCTTC.

Concerning this clonotype itself: Just one base apart from a much larger clone, this may be a read error. Without the conserved terminal phenylalanine or tryptophan, this CDR3 likely stems from a read error. The rearrangement links TRBV2 to TRBJ2-1, with a possible D match to TRBD2 (6 bases). Germline CDR1 is SNHLY and CDR2 is FYNNEI. This CDR3 has 14 residues. Trimming took off 8 bases at V and 6 bases at J, with 17 bases between the two ends. The CDR3 region has the DNA TGTGCCAGCCCCGTTAGACTAGGGGTCAATGAGCAGTTCCTC. Its protein is CASPVRLGVNEQFL.

This clonotype was counted ten times or more. The chain's CDR3 is CASSSAGGPNTEAFF. The CDR3 bases are TGCGCCAGCAGCTCGGCGGGGGGCCCGAACACTGAAGCTTTCTTT. V and J are TRBV5-1 and TRBJ1-1; D is possibly TRBD1 (6 bases). The germline V and J ends were trimmed by 3 bases and 1 base, with 13 bases remaining between them. CDR3 size: 15 residues. CDR1 SGHRS and CDR2 YFSETQ come from the germline V gene.

Details on this clonotype: One junction end does not reproduce the germline sequence, and a read error may be involved. This rearrangement joins TRBV7-2 to TRBJ2-7; D unclear. Per germline, CDR1 SGHTA and CDR2 FQGNSA. The CDR3 length is 13 residues. CDR3 sequence: CASSLAGSYGQYF. As DNA, the CDR3 is TGTGCCAGCAGCTTAGCGGGGTCCTACGGGCAGTACTTC.

This clonotype was observed at least ten times. V usage is TRBV12-3 or TRBV12-4 and J usage is TRBJ1-1, with TRBD1 as a possible D gene (6 bases). Trimming cost V 7 bases and J 0 bases, with 15 bases left between them. The CDR3 length is 15 residues. Written as DNA, the CDR3 is TGTGCCAGCACAGGACAGCCGAACATGAACACTGAAGCTTTCTTT. This sequence encodes CASTGQPNMNTEAFF.

At least ten counts were recorded for this clonotype. In nucleotides, the CDR3 is TGTGCCAGCAGTGAAGCTCAGGGGAATCAGCCCCAGCATTTT. Translation gives CASSEAQGNQPQHF. The chain links TRBV2 to TRBJ1-5; a weak D match, TRBD1 (6 bases). V was clipped by 0 bases and J by 4 bases, with 7 bases between them. Germline V gene lookup returns CDR1 SNHLY and CDR2 FYNNEI. There are 14 residues in the CDR3.

In this sample, this clonotype turned up a few times. The chain uses TRBV30 and TRBJ2-7, with no clear D. Trimming removed 0 bases from V and 6 bases from J, with 12 bases in between. The germline V gene encodes CDR1 GTSNPN and CDR2 SVGIG (reference sequence). This CDR3 region has 13 residues. Here the CDR3 reads CAWSVSGQFEQYF. The CDR3 DNA is TGTGCCTGGAGTGTTAGTGGGCAGTTCGAGCAGTACTTC.

This clonotype has ten or more counts. The CDR3 DNA reads as TGTGCCAGCAGCCAAATGCCCCCAGACCAACCCTACGAGCAGTACTTC. This translates into CASSQMPPDQPYEQYF. J is TRBJ2-7 and V is TRBV3-1; D gene uncertain. The CDR3 covers 16 residues. Germline V gene data show CDR1 as LGHDT and CDR2 as YNNKEL (reference sequence). V was shortened by 2 bases and J by 2 bases, with 16 bases between the two germline ends.

This clonotype occurred many times. The chain has TRBV7-9 and TRBJ1-1; D gene unclear. There are 17 residues in the CDR3. Germline values: CDR1 SEHNR, CDR2 FQNEAQ (reference sequence). V was cut by 5 bases and J by 0 bases, with 19 bases left in between. The CDR3 protein is CASSPSKGGGVNTEAFF. CDR3 DNA sequence: TGTGCCAGCAGCCCTTCCAAGGGCGGAGGTGTGAACACTGAAGCTTTCTTT.

CDR3 in amino acids: CASSYSGQGITEAFF. Written as DNA, the CDR3 is TGTGCCAGCAGTTACTCGGGACAGGGGATTACTGAAGCTTTCTTT. V and J are TRBV6-2 or TRBV6-3 and TRBJ1-1, with 10 bases lining up with TRBD1. The CDR3 sequence is 15 residues long. V lost 0 bases and J lost 5; bases outside the gene matches: 3. CDR1 is MNHEY and CDR2 is SVGEGT in the germline V gene.

CDR3 protein: CASSLEGTGEPEAFF. CDR3 bases: TGCGCCAGCAGCTTGGAGGGGACAGGGGAACCTGAAGCTTTCTTT. The rearrangement joins TRBV5-1 to TRBJ1-1; TRBD1 agrees at 10 bases. The V gene's germline CDR1 is SGHRS and CDR2 YFSETQ. V was pared by 0 bases and J by 6 bases, with 5 bases of the junction left unmatched. The CDR3 has 15 residues. Based on the CDR3 plus reference TRBV5-1 and TRBJ1-1, the full variable domain is KAGVTQTPRYLIKTRGQQVTLSCSPISGHRSVSWYQQTPGQGLQFLFEYFSETQRNKGNFPGRFSGRQFSNSRSEMNVSTLELGDSALYLCASSLEGTGEPEAFFGQGTRLTVV.

Written as DNA, the CDR3 is TGTGCCAGCAGCTTACTACTAGCGGGAGGACCAAAGCAGTACTTC. It yields the protein CASSLLLAGGPKQYF. V is TRBV7-9 and J is TRBJ2-7, with TRBD2 matching 12 bases. Looked up from germline, CDR1 is SEHNR and CDR2 is FQNEAQ (reference sequence). The trim removed 2 bases at V and 8 bases at J, leaving 7 bases unmatched. CDR3 length: 15 amino acids.

This sequence joins TRBV24-1 and TRBJ2-3; D possibly matches TRBD1 or TRBD2 (7 bases each). CDR1 and CDR2 (germline): KGHDR, SFDVKD. The CDR3 runs 17 residues. V lost 7 bases to trimming and J lost 1 base, with 20 bases between them. The CDR3 bases are TGTGCCACCAGGTCAGGGGGGGACTTCGACGGCACAGATACGCAGTATTTT. Protein product: CATRSGGDFDGTDTQYF.

This clonotype showed up just a few times. This chain connects TRBV6-1 to TRBJ1-5; a weak D match, TRBD1 (5 bases). V was trimmed by 6 bases and J by 4 bases, leaving 10 bases between them. The germline V gene encodes CDR1 MNHNS and CDR2 SASEGT. The length of the CDR3 is 13 residues. The DNA for the CDR3 is TGTGCCAGCAGCTCCAGGGTAAATCAGCCCCAGCATTTT. It encodes CASSSRVNQPQHF.

This chain connects TRBV6-6 to TRBJ2-1; tentatively, D is TRBD2 (6 bases). Germline V lookup: CDR1 MNHNY, CDR2 SVGAGI (reference sequence). The CDR3 extends over 15 amino acids. V lost 2 bases, J lost 4 bases, and 12 bases lay in between. The CDR3: CASSYGGDRYNEQFF. The CDR3 DNA reads TGTGCCAGCAGTTACGGCGGGGACCGTTACAATGAGCAGTTCTTC.

The J gene is TRBJ2-5, the V gene TRBV7-9; 7 bases fit TRBD1. CDR1 and CDR2 from the germline V gene are SEHNR and FQNEAQ (reference sequence). This CDR3 contains 14 residues. The V gene end was trimmed by 3 bases and the J gene end by 3 bases; junction bases not matched to a gene: 4. This chain's CDR3 is CASSLGQKKETQYF. DNA of the CDR3: TGTGCCAGCAGCTTGGGACAGAAGAAAGAGACCCAGTACTTC.

This clonotype appeared many times. CDR3 amino acids: CASSLGQEHEQYF. The CDR3 DNA reads as TGTGCCAGCAGCTTGGGGCAGGAGCACGAGCAGTACTTC. V and J are TRBV5-6 and TRBJ2-7; no reliable D call. The V gene's germline CDR1 is SGHDT and CDR2 YYEEEE. The germline V and J ends were trimmed by 0 bases and 5 bases, with 9 bases remaining between them. The CDR3 is 13 residues long.

The chain links TRBV11-1 to TRBJ1-1, with D perhaps matching TRBD1 (5 bases). V shed 7 bases and J shed 0 bases, with 12 bases lying between them. The CDR3 is 14 amino acids. Germline values: CDR1 SGHAT, CDR2 FQDESV (reference sequence). CDR3 sequence (DNA): TGTGCCAGCACACTGACAGATTTGAACACTGAAGCTTTCTTT. Amino acid sequence: CASTLTDLNTEAFF.

This chain uses TRBV4-1 with TRBJ1-4; D unclear. V lost 2 bases, J lost 2 bases, and 9 bases lay in between. This CDR3 is built from 15 residues. CDR1 and CDR2 (germline): MGHRA, YSYEKL. The DNA of the CDR3 is TGCGCCAGCAGCCAACGAGGAGGTACTAATGAAAAACTGTTTTTT. Amino acid sequence: CASSQRGGTNEKLFF.

There are a few counts of this clonotype. This chain connects TRBV6-2 or TRBV6-3 to TRBJ2-7; 8 bases line up with TRBD1. Trimming cost V 0 bases and J 3 bases; bases outside gene matches: 7. Germline values: CDR1 MNHEY, CDR2 SVGEGT. CDR3 length: 16 amino acids. The CDR3, as DNA: TGTGCCAGCAGTTACTCTCGAGGACAGGGAGGCTACGAGCAGTACTTC. Its translation is CASSYSRGQGGYEQYF.

This clonotype showed up just a few times. J is TRBJ2-7 and V is TRBV9; perhaps TRBD2 as D (6 bases). The CDR3 runs to 17 residues. Looked up from germline, CDR1 is SGDLS and CDR2 is YYNGEE. V was shortened by 0 bases and J by 4 bases, with 20 bases between the two germline ends. The CDR3 DNA reads as TGTGCCAGCAGCGTAGGGGCTAGCGCCCTAGTGGGGTACGAGCAGTACTTC. Protein product: CASSVGASALVGYEQYF.

This clonotype was observed at least ten times. The V call is TRBV4-1, the J call TRBJ2-1; D is perhaps TRBD2 (6 bases). Germline V gene data show CDR1 as MGHRA and CDR2 as YSYEKL. V lost 1 base and J 7 bases, leaving 8 bases between the germline ends. CDR3 length equals 13 residues. CDR3 DNA sequence: TGCGCCAGCAGCCAAGGACTAGGGAATGAGCAGTTCTTC. Its translation is CASSQGLGNEQFF.

The table lists this clonotype with a few counts. The DNA for the CDR3 is TGCAGTGCTGCCCAGAGTAACACTGAAGCTTTCTTT. Protein sequence: CSAAQSNTEAFF. The rearrangement uses TRBV20-1 and TRBJ1-1; D not resolved. Per the germline V gene, CDR1 is DFQATT and CDR2 is SNEGSKA (reference sequence). This CDR3 spans 12 amino acids. With 5 bases removed from V and 2 bases from J, the gap between germline ends came to 9 bases.

This clonotype has just a few counts. The chain recombines TRBV10-3 with TRBJ1-6; the match to TRBD1 covers 9 bases. The CDR3 runs 16 residues. Losses at the gene ends were 4 bases for V and 7 bases for J; bases not matched to a gene: 8. Looked up from germline, CDR1 is ENHRY and CDR2 is SYGVKD. In DNA form, the CDR3 reads TGTGCCATCAGTGCCTCAAAGACAGGGGGGAATTCACCCCTCCACTTT. Translation gives CAISASKTGGNSPLHF.

The chain uses TRBV10-3 and TRBJ1-2; perhaps TRBD1 as D (5 bases). V was trimmed by 6 bases and J by 8 bases, leaving 10 bases between them. The CDR3 is made up of 11 amino acids. Per germline, CDR1 ENHRY and CDR2 SYGVKD. The DNA of the CDR3 is TGTGCCATCAGATTCCGGGACGGCTACACCTTC. The encoded protein is CAIRFRDGYTF.

This clonotype was seen ten or more times. V usage is TRBV29-1 and J usage is TRBJ2-1; no firm D call. V was pared by 4 bases and J by 6 bases, with 4 bases between. The CDR3 covers 10 residues. Germline CDR1 is SQVTM and CDR2 is ANQGSEA. CDR3 coding DNA: TGCAGCGTTGTGTTCAATGAGCAGTTCTTC. Translation: CSVVFNEQFF.

This clonotype was observed a few times. The chain recombines TRBV27 with TRBJ2-3; 7 nucleotides agree with TRBD2. V lost 6 bases and J lost 10; bases outside the gene matches: 16. The germline CDR1 and CDR2 sequences are MNHEY and SMNVEV (reference sequence). The CDR3 length is 15 residues. The CDR3 nucleotides read TGTGCCAGCAGCCCCAGCGGGAATCCTTTCCTTCCGCAGTATTTT. Its translation: CASSPSGNPFLPQYF.

This clonotype was observed at least ten times. The DNA of the CDR3 is TGTGCCAGCAGCTTAGGACTGCTCAATCAGCCCCAGCATTTT. This translates into CASSLGLLNQPQHF. The rearrangement links TRBV7-2 to TRBJ1-5; D is unresolved. Germline V gene sequence: CDR1 SGHTA, CDR2 FQGNSA. The CDR3 length is 14 residues. V was cut by 1 base and J by 3 bases, with 7 bases left in between.

The table lists this clonotype with many counts. The rearrangement uses TRBV12-3 or TRBV12-4 and TRBJ1-3, with D unresolved. The ends were cut back, 3 bases at V and 3 bases at J, with 12 bases in the middle. CDR3 length: 15 amino acids. Here the CDR3 reads CASSFKENFGNTIYF. In DNA, the CDR3 is TGTGCCAGCAGTTTTAAGGAAAACTTTGGAAACACCATATATTTT.

This clonotype was counted many times. The chain couples TRBV5-1 to TRBJ1-5; TRBD1 matches 7 bases. The trim removed 3 bases at V and 1 base at J, leaving 4 bases unmatched. Germline V gene data show CDR1 as SGHRS and CDR2 as YFSETQ. This CDR3 contains 15 residues. CDR3 sequence reads: CASSWGGQSNQPQHF. The CDR3 region has the DNA TGCGCCAGCAGCTGGGGGGGACAGAGCAATCAGCCCCAGCATTTT. Complete variable domain (other parts from reference TRBV5-1 and TRBJ1-5): KAGVTQTPRYLIKTRGQQVTLSCSPISGHRSVSWYQQTPGQGLQFLFEYFSETQRNKGNFPGRFSGRQFSNSRSEMNVSTLELGDSALYLCASSWGGQSNQPQHFGDGTRLSIL.